Given below is one TCR beta chain in context. This record comes from a study of control samples from healthy donors and cancer patients. Assay: immunoSEQ multiplex PCR; the TCRdb copy retains only in-frame clones and omits some. This table has approximately 170,000 clones, about 90% appearing once. What was sequenced was blood. The sequence was collected from a woman between 50 and 59 years old in good health.

CDR3 loop: CASSQGTGFGEQYF. The CDR3 DNA reads TGCGCCAGCAGCCAAGGGACGGGATTCGGCGAGCAGTACTTC. This sequence joins TRBV4-1 and TRBJ2-7; a possible D gene is TRBD2 (5 bases). This CDR3 is 14 amino acids long. Germline V gene sequence: CDR1 MGHRA, CDR2 YSYEKL. V was cut by 1 base and J by 6 bases, with 13 bases left in between.